This T cell receptor beta chain is drawn from a study of blood T cell repertoires in COVID-19. As concerns this clone: The junction shows a germline mismatch at one end, possibly a read error.

Germline CDR1 SSHAT, CDR2 FNYEAQ (reference sequence). There are 16 residues in the CDR3. The assay was immunoSEQ multiplex PCR, and TCRdb's table has in-frame clones only and misses some. This sample has approximately 68,000 clones, with roughly 87% found just once. The chain has TRBV7-7 and TRBJ2-2, with D tentatively TRBD1 (5 bases). The receptor's source is a man aged 45-60 years with active COVID-19. Sample: peripheral blood. The CDR3 DNA reads as TGTGCTAGCAGCCCATCGCCGACAGCAACCACCGGGGAGCTGTTTTTT. It encodes CASSPSPTATTGELFF.